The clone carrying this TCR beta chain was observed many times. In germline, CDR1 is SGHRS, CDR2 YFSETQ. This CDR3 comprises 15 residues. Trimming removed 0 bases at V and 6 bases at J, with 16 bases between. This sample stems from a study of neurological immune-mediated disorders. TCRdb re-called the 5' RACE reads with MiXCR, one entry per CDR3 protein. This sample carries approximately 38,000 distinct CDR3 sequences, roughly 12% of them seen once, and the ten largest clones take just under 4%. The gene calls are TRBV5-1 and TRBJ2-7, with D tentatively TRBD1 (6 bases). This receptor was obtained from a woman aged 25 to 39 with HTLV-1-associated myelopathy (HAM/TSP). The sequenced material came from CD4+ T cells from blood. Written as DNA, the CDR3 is TGCGCCAGCAGCTTGGCTTCAGGGGATTGGAGCGAGCAGTACTTC. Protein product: CASSLASGDWSEQYF.